A single sample gave rise to the 13 T cell receptor beta chains below, sequenced in a study of shared clonotypes between healthy human individuals. Assay: immunoSEQ multiplex PCR; the TCRdb copy retains only in-frame clones and omits some. Among some 1,900,000 clones, 85% to 95% were seen once, and the ten largest hold more than 0.95%. Only CD45RO-negative cells positively selected for CCR7 counted as naive CD8 cells, so terminally differentiated effector memory CD45RA+ cells were excluded. The sequenced material came from naive CD8+ T cells sorted from blood. The origin of the receptors is a young man in good health.

V gene TRBV7-2 combines with J gene TRBJ2-7; tentatively, D is TRBD2 (5 bases). The germline V gene encodes CDR1 SGHTA and CDR2 FQGNSA. V lost 3 bases, J lost 7 bases, and 13 bases lay in between. The CDR3 totals 13 residues. The CDR3 nucleotides are TGTGCCAGCAGCTTCGGGATGAGGATTGAGCAGTACTTC. Amino acids: CASSFGMRIEQYF.

The J gene is TRBJ2-7, the V gene TRBV5-6, with D perhaps TRBD1 (5 bases). The germline V and J ends were trimmed by 5 bases and 4 bases, with 16 bases remaining between them. The CDR3 spans 14 residues. Germline V gene sequence: CDR1 SGHDT, CDR2 YYEEEE. Here the CDR3 reads CASSWGRAPYEQYF. The CDR3, as DNA: TGTGCCAGCAGTTGGGGCAGGGCCCCTTACGAGCAGTACTTC.

V gene TRBV10-3 combines with J gene TRBJ1-6, with D maybe TRBD1 (5 bases). The CDR3 has 20 amino acids. The ends were cut back, 2 bases at V and 9 bases at J, with 29 bases in the middle. Per the germline V gene, CDR1 is ENHRY and CDR2 is SYGVKD. CDR3 bases: TGTGCCATCAGTGAGGGCGTGGCAGGGCTATCATCACTGCCAGGTTCACCCCTCCACTTT. Residues: CAISEGVAGLSSLPGSPLHF.

The V and J genes are TRBV11-2 and TRBJ1-2; maybe TRBD1 (6 bases). The CDR3 contains 13 residues. The V and J ends lost 0 bases and 8 bases respectively, with 10 bases between them. Germline V gives CDR1 SGHAT, CDR2 FQNNGV. As DNA, the CDR3 is TGTGCCAGCAGCTTAGACAGGGGAAACGGCTACACCTTC. It codes for CASSLDRGNGYTF.

The chain has TRBV10-2 and TRBJ1-5; TRBD1 matches at 10 bases. Germline CDR1 and CDR2: WSHSY and SAAADI. The junction had 3 bases not matched to a gene; V was cut back by 2 bases and J by 5 bases. The CDR3 covers 15 residues. CDR3 sequence (DNA): TGCGCCAGCAGTGAGGCGACAGGGGGCCATCAGCCCCAGCATTTT. This gives the protein CASSEATGGHQPQHF.

The genes are TRBV27 and TRBJ2-3; no definite D call. This CDR3 region has 13 residues. Germline assignment: CDR1 MNHEY and CDR2 SMNVEV (reference sequence). The V end was cut by 3 bases, the J end by 5 bases, with 9 bases between. The CDR3 DNA is TGTGCCAGCAGTTTCGGTACGGGAGATACGCAGTATTTT. This gives the protein CASSFGTGDTQYF.

The genes are TRBV2 and TRBJ1-1; D not resolved. Germline-derived CDR1 and CDR2 are SNHLY and FYNNEI. V was cut by 1 base and J by 2 bases, with 8 bases left in between. CDR3 size: 14 residues. This CDR3 is CASSEVWGNTEAFF. In DNA form, the CDR3 reads TGTGCCAGCAGTGAAGTTTGGGGTAACACTGAAGCTTTCTTT.

The chain has TRBV4-1 and TRBJ2-1; D remains unclear. The V end was cut by 4 bases, the J end by 3 bases, with 13 bases between. Germline V lookup: CDR1 MGHRA, CDR2 YSYEKL. The CDR3 is made up of 15 amino acids. The CDR3 DNA sequence: TGCGCCAGCAGCCCATTTGGGGTGCTCTACAATGAGCAGTTCTTC. Translated: CASSPFGVLYNEQFF.

The chain recombines TRBV6-5 with TRBJ2-2; D might be TRBD1 (5 bases). Germline V gene data show CDR1 as MNHEY and CDR2 as SVGAGI. The V gene lost 5 bases and the J gene lost 1 base, with 5 bases spanning the gap. The CDR3 has 13 amino acids. CDR3 loop: CASSGQNTGELFF. CDR3 DNA sequence: TGTGCCAGCAGTGGACAGAACACCGGGGAGCTGTTTTTT.

The J gene is TRBJ2-3, the V gene TRBV2; D unclear. V was trimmed by 10 bases and J by 2 bases, leaving 4 bases between them. Germline-derived CDR1 and CDR2 are SNHLY and FYNNEI. The CDR3 covers 10 residues. CDR3 sequence: CATTTDTQYF. The DNA of the CDR3 is TGTGCCACCACCACAGATACGCAGTATTTT.

The V and J genes are TRBV6-6 and TRBJ2-2, with unresolved D. V lost 7 bases to trimming and J lost 6 bases, with 6 bases between them. CDR1 and CDR2 (germline): MNHNY, SVGAGI (reference sequence). CDR3 size: 11 residues. Here the CDR3 reads CASTLAGELFF. In DNA, the CDR3 is TGTGCCAGCACTCTAGCCGGGGAGCTGTTTTTT.

This chain links TRBV28 with TRBJ1-1; D possibly corresponds to TRBD1 (6 bases). Germline V CDR1 and CDR2: MDHEN, SYDVKM. The CDR3 spans 14 residues. Trimming took 6 bases from V and 5 from J, leaving 16 bases between them. The chain's CDR3 is CASRGPTGWTEAFF. The DNA of the CDR3 is TGTGCCAGCAGGGGGCCGACAGGATGGACTGAAGCTTTCTTT.

The V call is TRBV11-2, the J call TRBJ2-3; TRBD2 might be the D (6 bases). Trimming shortened V by 1 base and J by 5 bases, and 13 bases separated the two germline ends. Germline V CDR1 and CDR2: SGHAT, FQNNGV. The CDR3 extends over 15 amino acids. In DNA, the CDR3 is TGTGCCAGCAGCTTAGTAGGGGAGGAACGAGATACGCAGTATTTT. This codes for CASSLVGEERDTQYF.